Below are 25 T cell receptor beta chains sequenced from a single sample in a study of blood T cell repertoires in COVID-19. Method: immunoSEQ multiplex PCR; TCRdb's copy keeps in-frame clones and lacks some. The sample has about 43,000 clones; approximately 88% are singletons. Sequencing input: peripheral blood. The receptors stem from a man in his sixties with active COVID-19.

The sample holds one count of this clone. CDR3 sequence reads: CAGQGTLGYTF. In DNA form, the CDR3 reads TGTGCCGGACAAGGGACTCTCGGCTACACCTTC. The chain uses TRBV30 and TRBJ1-2, with TRBD1 as a possible D gene (5 bases). Germline V CDR1 and CDR2: GTSNPN, SVGIG (reference sequence). The CDR3 sequence is 11 residues long. The ends were cut back, 8 bases at V and 8 bases at J, with 15 bases in the middle.

This clone is a singleton in its sample. The chain employs TRBV6-6 and TRBJ2-7; D call uncertain. V lost 2 bases and J 5 bases, leaving 4 bases between the germline ends. The CDR3 is made up of 11 amino acids. The V gene's germline CDR1 is MNHNY and CDR2 SVGAGI (reference sequence). As DNA, the CDR3 is TGTGCCAGCAGTTACGGCCACGAGCAGTACTTC. It specifies CASSYGHEQYF.

CDR3 region: CASSSSGQGSSPLHF. Written as DNA, the CDR3 is TGTGCCAGCAGTTCCTCTGGACAGGGAAGCTCACCCCTCCACTTT. The chain is built from TRBV6-4 and TRBJ1-6; the match to TRBD1 covers 8 bases. CDR1 is MRHNA, CDR2 SNTAGT, per germline. The CDR3 has 15 residues. Trimming removed 5 bases from V and 10 bases from J; junction bases left unmatched: 10.

This clone was detected once. The J gene is TRBJ2-5, the V gene TRBV6-2 or TRBV6-3; a weak D match, TRBD1 (5 bases). V lost 0 bases, J lost 0 bases, and 17 bases lay in between. The CDR3 sequence is 18 residues long. Germline V gene data show CDR1 as MNHEY and CDR2 as SVGEGT. The CDR3 coding sequence is TGTGCCAGCAGTTACTCTGGGGCGGCAGCCGAGTACCAAGAGACCCAGTACTTC. Translated, it gives CASSYSGAAAEYQETQYF.

The V gene is TRBV7-7, the J gene TRBJ2-7, with TRBD1 matching over 9 bases. From germline, CDR1 is SSHAT and CDR2 FNYEAQ (reference sequence). The CDR3 totals 14 residues. DNA for the CDR3: TGTACTAGCAGTCAGGACAGGGGTTCCTACGAGCAGTACTTC. It encodes CTSSQDRGSYEQYF.

V and J are TRBV4-1 and TRBJ1-5; no reliable D call. Trimming took 1 base from V and 5 from J, leaving 15 bases between them. Germline CDR1 and CDR2: MGHRA and YSYEKL. CDR3 length equals 16 residues. As DNA, the CDR3 is TGCGCCAGCAGCCAAGGCGGGAGAGGGCCGGATCAGCCCCAGCATTTT. Translated: CASSQGGRGPDQPQHF.

The rearrangement uses TRBV24-1 and TRBJ2-1; the D gene is possibly TRBD2 (6 bases). The CDR3 length is 16 residues. Germline V gene sequence: CDR1 KGHDR, CDR2 SFDVKD. V shed 6 bases and J shed 0 bases, with 14 bases lying between them. CDR3 region: CATSSSGLDSYNEQFF. In nucleotides, the CDR3 is TGTGCCACCAGTTCCTCGGGACTTGACTCCTACAATGAGCAGTTCTTC.

The gene calls are TRBV10-1 and TRBJ2-1, with TRBD1 matching over 8 bases. The length of the CDR3 is 15 residues. V dropped 7 bases and J dropped 4; count of bases not matched to a gene: 9. The germline V gene encodes CDR1 WNHNN and CDR2 SYGVQD (reference sequence). In nucleotides, the CDR3 is TGCGCCAGCACCGACGGACAGGGACCATACAATGAGCAGTTCTTC. It yields the protein CASTDGQGPYNEQFF.

The CDR3 loop is CASSLGQATDTQYF. The CDR3 nucleotides read TGTGCCAGCAGCTTAGGGCAGGCCACAGATACGCAGTATTTT. The chain carries TRBV7-8 and TRBJ2-3; unclear D gene. The CDR3 consists of 14 residues. In germline, CDR1 is SGHVS, CDR2 FQNEAQ. Trimming shortened V by 1 base and J by 2 bases, and 7 bases separated the two germline ends.

This chain joins TRBV6-4 and TRBJ2-3, with TRBD1 matching over 10 bases. V gave up 4 bases and J gave up 4 bases; unmatched junction bases: 5. The CDR3 consists of 15 residues. Germline loops: CDR1 MRHNA, CDR2 SNTAGT. Here the CDR3 reads CASSAGTGDPDTQYF. In DNA, the CDR3 is TGTGCCAGCAGTGCCGGGACAGGGGACCCAGATACGCAGTATTTT.

The CDR3 sequence is CASSRTGGAGNTIYF. CDR3 bases: TGCGCCAGCAGCCGAACAGGGGGCGCTGGAAACACCATATATTTT. The chain carries TRBV4-1 and TRBJ1-3; 9 positions agree with TRBD1. Germline lookup yields CDR1 MGHRA and CDR2 YSYEKL. The trim removed 4 bases at V and 2 bases at J, leaving 3 bases unmatched. The CDR3 sequence is 15 residues long.

The chain uses TRBV29-1 and TRBJ2-3; TRBD2 is a possible D gene (6 bases). The germline V gene has CDR1 SQVTM and CDR2 ANQGSEA. There are 13 residues in the CDR3. V shed 4 bases and J shed 3 bases, with 11 bases lying between them. CDR3 in amino acids: CSVVGGATDTQYF. CDR3 DNA sequence: TGCAGCGTTGTTGGCGGGGCAACAGATACGCAGTATTTT.

The rearrangement joins TRBV5-4 to TRBJ1-5; 8 nucleotides agree with TRBD1. V lost 4 bases and J lost 7; bases outside the gene matches: 10. Germline V CDR1 and CDR2: SGHNT, YYREEE (reference sequence). This CDR3 contains 15 residues. Written as DNA, the CDR3 is TGTGCCAGCAGCCGAGGGACAGGTGCCTCCCAGCCCCAGCATTTT. It encodes CASSRGTGASQPQHF. Together with reference TRBV5-4 and TRBJ1-5, the CDR3 gives the full variable domain: ETGVTQSPTHLIKTRGQQVTLRCSSQSGHNTVSWYQQALGQGPQFIFQYYREEENGRGNFPPRFSGLQFPNYSSELNVNALELDDSALYLCASSRGTGASQPQHFGDGTRLSIL.

The chain combines TRBV2 with TRBJ2-1; 11 positions match TRBD1. The V segment lost 6 bases and the J segment 2 bases; nucleotides outside the gene matches: 3. The germline gives CDR1 SNHLY, CDR2 FYNNEI. This CDR3 comprises 15 residues. CDR3: CASRGGQGAYNEQFF. DNA for the CDR3: TGTGCCAGCAGGGGGGGACAGGGGGCCTACAATGAGCAGTTCTTC.

The chain links TRBV24-1 to TRBJ1-4; D is undetermined. The germline V gene has CDR1 KGHDR and CDR2 SFDVKD. V was shortened by 4 bases and J by 6 bases, with 8 bases between the two germline ends. CDR3 length: 13 amino acids. CDR3 residues: CATSESGDEKLFF. The CDR3 region has the DNA TGTGCCACCAGTGAGTCGGGAGATGAAAAACTGTTTTTT.

The J gene is TRBJ2-3, the V gene TRBV19, with TRBD2 identical over 7 bases. The J segment lost 3 bases and the V segment lost 3 bases, leaving 6 bases of the junction unmatched. This CDR3 has 15 residues. CDR1 and CDR2 (germline): LNHDA, SQIVND (reference sequence). CDR3 region: CASSIPRGGTDTQYF. The CDR3 DNA reads as TGTGCCAGTAGTATCCCAAGGGGAGGGACAGATACGCAGTATTTT.

The genes are TRBV10-1 and TRBJ1-1, with D possibly matching TRBD1 (5 bases). The V gene's germline CDR1 is WNHNN and CDR2 SYGVQD (reference sequence). The V end lost 7 bases, the J end lost 1 base, and 10 bases lay between the germline ends. This CDR3 region has 13 residues. CDR3 bases: TGCGCCAGCACCCAACAGGCGAACACTGAAGCTTTCTTT. Translating gives CASTQQANTEAFF.

This clone was observed a single time. The chain combines TRBV2 with TRBJ1-1, with TRBD1 identical over 7 bases. Trimming cost V 7 bases and J 2 bases; bases outside gene matches: 7. The CDR3 totals 14 residues. Per the germline V gene, CDR1 is SNHLY and CDR2 is FYNNEI. The CDR3 DNA follows: TGTGCCAGCATTAGGGACAGCTTTAACACTGAAGCTTTCTTT. It codes for CASIRDSFNTEAFF.

This clone was detected once. The chain uses TRBV7-9 and TRBJ1-1; 7 bases are shared with TRBD1. This CDR3 spans 15 amino acids. The germline V gene encodes CDR1 SEHNR and CDR2 FQNEAQ (reference sequence). The V segment lost 4 bases and the J segment 1 base; nucleotides outside the gene matches: 6. This CDR3 is CASSSTGAANTEAFF. CDR3 sequence (DNA): TGTGCCAGCAGCTCAACAGGGGCGGCGAACACTGAAGCTTTCTTT.

The chain is built from TRBV6-6 and TRBJ1-1; D ambiguous. The CDR3 contains 14 residues. In germline, CDR1 is MNHNY, CDR2 SVGAGI (reference sequence). With 0 bases removed from V and 3 bases from J, the gap between germline ends came to 8 bases. This CDR3 is CASSYSIADTEAFF. In nucleotides, the CDR3 is TGTGCCAGCAGTTACTCGATAGCAGACACTGAAGCTTTCTTT.

The rearrangement joins TRBV6-1 to TRBJ2-5; 12 bases align to TRBD2. CDR1 is MNHNS and CDR2 is SASEGT in the germline V gene. The CDR3 covers 16 residues. V shed 1 base, J shed 5 bases, and the junction held 5 bases outside the gene matches. In DNA form, the CDR3 reads TGTGCCAGCAGTGAAGGACTAGCGGGGGCGGGGGAGACCCAGTACTTC. This sequence encodes CASSEGLAGAGETQYF.

The rearrangement links TRBV6-5 to TRBJ2-1, with 9 nucleotides matching TRBD1. The CDR3 length is 13 residues. V was clipped by 8 bases and J by 1 base; unmatched bases: 0. Germline V gene lookup returns CDR1 MNHEY and CDR2 SVGAGI. Here the CDR3 reads CASGQGSYNEQFF. In DNA form, the CDR3 reads TGTGCCAGCGGACAGGGGTCCTACAATGAGCAGTTCTTC.

J is TRBJ1-2 and V is TRBV29-1; 7 nucleotides line up with TRBD1. The CDR3 covers 14 residues. The germline V gene encodes CDR1 SQVTM and CDR2 ANQGSEA. V was pared by 5 bases and J by 0 bases, with 6 bases of the junction left unmatched. The CDR3 DNA is TGCAGCGTTCATCGGGACAGCGCTAACTATGGCTACACCTTC. It specifies CSVHRDSANYGYTF. The variable domain in full, with the rest retrieved from reference TRBV29-1 and TRBJ1-2, is SAVISQKPSRDICQRGTSLTIQCQVDSQVTMMFWYRQQPGQSLTLIATANQGSEATYESGFVIDKFPISRPNLTFSTLTVSNMSPEDSSIYLCSVHRDSANYGYTFGSGTRLTVV.

The chain uses TRBV27 and TRBJ2-7; D may be TRBD1 (5 bases). This CDR3 contains 13 residues. V lost 7 bases to trimming and J lost 0 bases, with 10 bases between them. Looked up from germline, CDR1 is MNHEY and CDR2 is SMNVEV (reference sequence). DNA for the CDR3: TGTGCCAGCACCCCACAGGACTCCTACGAGCAGTACTTC. It codes for CASTPQDSYEQYF.

The genes are TRBV7-9 and TRBJ2-3, with D unresolved. The germline V gene encodes CDR1 SEHNR and CDR2 FQNEAQ (reference sequence). The CDR3 sequence is 14 residues long. V was cut by 2 bases and J by 1 base, with 7 bases left in between. The CDR3: CASSLRVGTDTQYF. The CDR3, as DNA: TGTGCCAGCAGCTTACGGGTGGGCACAGATACGCAGTATTTT.